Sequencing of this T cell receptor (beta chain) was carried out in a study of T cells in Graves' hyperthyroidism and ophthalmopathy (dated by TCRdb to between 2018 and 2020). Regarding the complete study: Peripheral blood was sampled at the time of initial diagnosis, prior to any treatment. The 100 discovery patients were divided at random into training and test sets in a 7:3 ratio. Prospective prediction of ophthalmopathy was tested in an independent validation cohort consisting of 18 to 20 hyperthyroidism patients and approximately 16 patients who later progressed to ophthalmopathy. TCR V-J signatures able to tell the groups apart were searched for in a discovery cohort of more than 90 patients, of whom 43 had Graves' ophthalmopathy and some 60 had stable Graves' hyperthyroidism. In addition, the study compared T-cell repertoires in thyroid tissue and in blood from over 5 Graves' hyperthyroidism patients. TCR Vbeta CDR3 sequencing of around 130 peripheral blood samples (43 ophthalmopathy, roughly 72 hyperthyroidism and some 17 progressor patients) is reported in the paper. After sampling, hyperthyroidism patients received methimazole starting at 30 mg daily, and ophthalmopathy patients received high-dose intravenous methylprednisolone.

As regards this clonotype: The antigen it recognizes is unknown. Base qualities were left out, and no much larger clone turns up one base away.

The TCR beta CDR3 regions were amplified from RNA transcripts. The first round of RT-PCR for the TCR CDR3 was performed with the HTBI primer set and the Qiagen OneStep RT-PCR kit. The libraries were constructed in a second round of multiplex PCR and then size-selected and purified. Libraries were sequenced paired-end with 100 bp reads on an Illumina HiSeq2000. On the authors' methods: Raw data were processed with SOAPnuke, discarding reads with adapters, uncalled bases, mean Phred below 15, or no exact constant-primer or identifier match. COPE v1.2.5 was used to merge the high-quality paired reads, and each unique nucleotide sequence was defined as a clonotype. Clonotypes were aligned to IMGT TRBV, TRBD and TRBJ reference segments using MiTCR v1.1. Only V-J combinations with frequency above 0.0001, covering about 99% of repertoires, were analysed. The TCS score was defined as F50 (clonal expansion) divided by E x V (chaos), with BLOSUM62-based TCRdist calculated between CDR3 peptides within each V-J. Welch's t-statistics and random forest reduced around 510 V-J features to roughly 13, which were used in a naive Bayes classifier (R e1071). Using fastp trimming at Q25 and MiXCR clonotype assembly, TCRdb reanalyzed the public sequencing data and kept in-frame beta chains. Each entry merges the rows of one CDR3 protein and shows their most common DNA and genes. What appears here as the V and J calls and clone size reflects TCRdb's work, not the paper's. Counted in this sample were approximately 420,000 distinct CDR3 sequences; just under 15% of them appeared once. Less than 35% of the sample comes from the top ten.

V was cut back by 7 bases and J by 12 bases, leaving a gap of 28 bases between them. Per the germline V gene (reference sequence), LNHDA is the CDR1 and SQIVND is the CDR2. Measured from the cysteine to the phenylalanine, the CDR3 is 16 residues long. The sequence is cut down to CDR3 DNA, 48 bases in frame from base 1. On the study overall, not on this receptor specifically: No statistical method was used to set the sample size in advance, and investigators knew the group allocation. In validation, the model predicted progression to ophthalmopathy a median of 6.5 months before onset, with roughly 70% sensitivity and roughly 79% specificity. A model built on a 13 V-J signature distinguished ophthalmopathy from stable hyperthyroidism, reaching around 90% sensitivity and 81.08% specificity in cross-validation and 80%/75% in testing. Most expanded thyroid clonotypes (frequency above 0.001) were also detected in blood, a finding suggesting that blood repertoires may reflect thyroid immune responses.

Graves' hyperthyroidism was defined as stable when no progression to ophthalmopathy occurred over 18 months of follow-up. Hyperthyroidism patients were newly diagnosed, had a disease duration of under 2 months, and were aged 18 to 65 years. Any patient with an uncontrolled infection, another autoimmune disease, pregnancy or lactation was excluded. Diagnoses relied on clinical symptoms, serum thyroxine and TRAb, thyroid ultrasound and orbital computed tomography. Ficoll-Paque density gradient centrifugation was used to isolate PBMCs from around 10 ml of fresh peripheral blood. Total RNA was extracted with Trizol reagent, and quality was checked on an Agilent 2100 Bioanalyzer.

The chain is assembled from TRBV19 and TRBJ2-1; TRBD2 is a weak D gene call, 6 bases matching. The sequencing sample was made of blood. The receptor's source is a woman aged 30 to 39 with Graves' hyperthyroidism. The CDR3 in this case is CASTPGLLINRMGQFF. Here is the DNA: TGTGCCAGTACACCGGGACTCCTGATTAATCGAATGGGGCAGTTCTTC.